This T cell receptor (beta chain) appears in the sequencing data of a study of blood T cells in healthy people across ages. Study overall: About one barcoded beta molecule per two T cells came from capture by template switching. Overall study findings and caveats: A strong correlation between TCR beta diversity and naive T cell percentage was seen.

This clonotype showed up just once. The target antigen is unknown. Next came a second PCR, run for about 7 to 12 cycles, which used a sample-barcoded 5' primer along with a J-beta primer mix. Each cDNA molecule was tagged by a template-switch adaptor that had 12 random nucleotides. TCRdb re-derived calls from the 5' RACE reads in MiXCR, one entry per CDR3 protein. The table includes about 780,000 distinct CDR3 sequences, around half detected once. CDR1 is DFQATT and CDR2 is SNEGSKA in the germline V gene (reference sequence). The CDR3 spans 16 residues. Trimming took off 0 bases at V and 0 bases at J, with 12 bases between the two ends.

This chain links TRBV20-1 with TRBJ2-4; D call uncertain. This receptor was taken from a man older than 75 in good health. The sequencing input was blood. CDR3: CSARDPTDLAKNIQYF. DNA for the CDR3: TGCAGTGCTAGAGATCCGACTGACCTAGCCAAAAACATTCAGTACTTC.